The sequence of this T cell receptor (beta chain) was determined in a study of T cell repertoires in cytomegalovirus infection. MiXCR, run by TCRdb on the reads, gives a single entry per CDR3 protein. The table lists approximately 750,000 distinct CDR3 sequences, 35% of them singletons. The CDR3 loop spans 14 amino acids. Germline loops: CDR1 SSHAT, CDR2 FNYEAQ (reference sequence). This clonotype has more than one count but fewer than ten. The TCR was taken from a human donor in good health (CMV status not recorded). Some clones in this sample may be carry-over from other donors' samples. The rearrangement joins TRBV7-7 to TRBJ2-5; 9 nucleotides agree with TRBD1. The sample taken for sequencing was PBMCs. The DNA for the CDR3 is TGTGCAACCAGCGCATCCACAGGGGGCGAGACCCAGTACTTC. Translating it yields CATSASTGGETQYF.